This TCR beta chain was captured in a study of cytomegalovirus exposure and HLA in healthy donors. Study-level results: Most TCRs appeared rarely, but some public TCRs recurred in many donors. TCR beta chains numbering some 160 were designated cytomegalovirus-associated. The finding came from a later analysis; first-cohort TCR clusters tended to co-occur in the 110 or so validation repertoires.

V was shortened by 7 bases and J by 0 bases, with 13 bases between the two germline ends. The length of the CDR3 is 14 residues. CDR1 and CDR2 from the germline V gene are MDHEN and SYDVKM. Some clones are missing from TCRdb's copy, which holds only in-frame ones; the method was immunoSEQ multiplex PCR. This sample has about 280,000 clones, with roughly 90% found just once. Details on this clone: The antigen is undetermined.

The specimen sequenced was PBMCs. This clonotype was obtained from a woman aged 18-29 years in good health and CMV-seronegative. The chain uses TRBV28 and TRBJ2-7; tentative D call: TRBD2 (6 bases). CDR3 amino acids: CASNSPGGSYEQYF. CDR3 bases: TGTGCCAGCAATAGCCCCGGGGGCTCCTACGAGCAGTACTTC.